This is a list of T cell receptor beta chains from one sample in a study of cytomegalovirus exposure and HLA in healthy donors. Clones were read by immunoSEQ multiplex PCR, and TCRdb kept only the in-frame ones, dropping some. The table records approximately 130,000 clones, under 85% of them present only once. What was sequenced was PBMCs. Receptors were obtained from a woman between 45 and 65 years old in good health and CMV-seropositive. The conserved cysteine and the conserved F or W are not part of the CDR3 here.

TRBJ2-7 | TRBV29-1 | SATEREGRQEQY
TRBJ1-1 | TRBV7-9 | ASSLGDDREAEAF
TRBJ2-2 | TRBV7-7 | ASSLSGKRGELF
TRBJ1-5 | TRBV7-2 | ASSPFHQPQH
TRBJ1-1 | TRBV4-1 | ASSQTLTGSNTEAF
TRBJ2-7 | TRBV27 | ASSSGSDYVQY
TRBJ2-2 | TRBV7-3 | ASSLQGSANTGELF
TRBJ2-5 | TRBV11-1 | ASSLTSGTGETQY
TRBJ2-7 | TRBV9 | ASSPAAGTYEQY
TRBJ2-3 | TRBV4-3 | ASSQVSGDTDTQY
TRBJ1-2 | TRBV5-4 | ASSDQTGRNYGYT
TRBJ2-7 | TRBV5-4 | ASSKPGQHSYEQY
TRBJ2-6 | TRBV6-1 | ASSEVYRLRSSGANVLT
TRBJ2-7 | TRBV7-8 | ASSPEGQGPYEQY
TRBJ2-2 | TRBV19 | ASKREGQGGELF
TRBJ1-1 | TRBV9 | ASSVGTANTEAF
TRBJ1-4 | TRBV5-1 | ASSLDPLGQSVGEKLF
TRBJ1-5 | TRBV6-6 | ASTKSYSNQPQH
TRBJ2-7 | TRBV18 | ASSPPGLAGGAGGEQY
TRBJ1-1 | TRBV5-4 | ASSLGGQGGKAF
TRBJ1-1 | TRBV5-1 | ASSSQPGGTEAF
TRBJ1-1 | TRBV7-9 | ASSQGQVYTEAF
TRBJ1-2 | TRBV5-4 | ASSLGGRGRLGGYT
TRBJ1-5 | TRBV15 | ATQRGQGIQPQH
TRBJ2-5 | TRBV27 | ASSFASGGASETQY
TRBJ1-2 | TRBV6-5 | ASSYSNSHRGGYT
TRBJ2-3 | TRBV2 | ASRRYHSGGAVDTQY
TRBJ2-1 | TRBV18 | ASSPLLGLAGDSYNEQF
TRBJ1-1 | TRBV6-7 | ASSYSGGVNTEAF
TRBJ2-2 | TRBV19 | ASSQGPTGELF
TRBJ1-1 | TRBV28 | ASSLLGQGAAF
TRBJ2-3 | TRBV5-6 | ASSLRVSGTDTQY
TRBJ2-7 | TRBV5-5 | ASSLGGTGVAYEQY
TRBJ2-3 | TRBV7-2 | ASSLRRGEVTDTQY
TRBJ2-7 | TRBV2 | ASRQGSYEQY
TRBJ2-7 | TRBV30 | AWSEGGIYEQY
TRBJ2-7 | TRBV30 | AWSAGTGWEQY
TRBJ2-4 | TRBV5-4 | ASSVKGVKNIQY
TRBJ1-5 | TRBV15 | ATSRATGGRQPQH
TRBJ2-5 | TRBV6-6 | ASSPFETQY
TRBJ1-5 | TRBV7-8 | ASSSNVDREGNQPQH
TRBJ1-3 | TRBV7-9 | ASRQGAGNTIY
TRBJ1-1 | TRBV13 | ASSLEGANTEAF
TRBJ2-1 | TRBV5-1 | ASRIGSYNEQF
TRBJ1-2 | TRBV30 | AWSVVGREDGYT
TRBJ1-1 | TRBV6-1 | ASSETRTGDMGAF
TRBJ2-6 | TRBV7-2 | ASSQAGRTLTGGANVLT
TRBJ2-3 | TRBV7-8 | ASSPRTTLDTQY